Listed below are T cell receptor beta chains from one sample, sequenced in a study of T-cell memory formation after mild COVID-19. Using its own MiXCR run on the 5' RACE reads, TCRdb lists one record per CDR3 protein. Of hundreds of thousands of distinct CDR3 sequences in the sample, around 25% were seen once. What was sequenced was PBMCs or a T cell subset sorted from them (not recorded which). The source of these receptors is an adult woman who had mild COVID-19 (a few samples of this study predate the infection). Cell type and time point are not known. CDR3s include the opening cysteine and the closing phenylalanine or tryptophan. Fields, in order: V gene, clone size, J gene, D gene, CDR3 DNA, CDR3 protein. The D gene is left open where the match is weak. Expanded clones get a size class; other rows say once, few or many, or leave the size out.

TRBV20-1	.	TRBJ2-3	.	TGCAGTGCTAGACAGGGTTCAGATACGCAGTATTTT	CSARQGSDTQYF
TRBV7-9	few	TRBJ2-1	TRBD1	TGTGCCAGCAGCTTGAGACAGGGGCCCCCATTATTCTTC	CASSLRQGPPLFF
TRBV29-1	many	TRBJ2-1	.	TGCAGCGTTGAAGATCGGGCGACCTCTGGTGATGAGCAGTTCTTC	CSVEDRATSGDEQFF
TRBV12-3/TRBV12-4	many	TRBJ2-7	.	TGTGCCAGCAGTTTATACGGGCAGGGCAACGAGCAGTACTTC	CASSLYGQGNEQYF
TRBV24-1	.	TRBJ2-5	.	TGTGCCACCAGTGACTCTCTCACCCTTTCCCAGTACTTC	CATSDSLTLSQYF
TRBV18	.	TRBJ2-7	.	TGTGCCAGCTCACCTCACCCGGGCGGGGTCAGCCCCGAGCAGTACTTC	CASSPHPGGVSPEQYF
TRBV29-1	.	TRBJ2-1	.	TGCAGCGTTGCCCCCTCGTCGTACGGGAACTCCTACAATGAGCAGTTCTTC	CSVAPSSYGNSYNEQFF
TRBV2	.	TRBJ2-1	.	TGTGCCAGCAGTGCCCAGGGGGGCAATGAGCAGTTCTTC	CASSAQGGNEQFF
TRBV12-3/TRBV12-4	.	TRBJ2-2	.	TGTGCCAGCAGTCTAGGCGGGTGGGGCGCCGGGGAGCTGTTTTTT	CASSLGGWGAGELFF
TRBV7-2	few	TRBJ2-1	.	TGTGCCAGCAGCTCCGGGTCGGTCGGCAATGAGCAGTTCTTC	CASSSGSVGNEQFF
TRBV15	.	TRBJ1-6	TRBD1	TGTGCCACCAGCAGTCCCACTCGGACAGGGGCGACCTTGGACTATAATTCACCCCTCCACTTT	CATSSPTRTGATLDYNSPLHF
TRBV24-1	.	TRBJ2-2	.	TGTGCCACCAGCTTTTCCTATTTGAGCGGTCGGGTCACCGGGGAGCTGTTTTTT	CATSFSYLSGRVTGELFF
TRBV12-3/TRBV12-4	.	TRBJ2-2	.	TGTGCCAGCAGTTTATCCGGGGGCGCTGTCACCGGGGAGCTGTTTTTT	CASSLSGGAVTGELFF
TRBV6-5	few	TRBJ2-7	.	TGTGCCAGCAGTTACTCGACAGAGCAGTACTTC	CASSYSTEQYF
TRBV7-2	few	TRBJ2-7	TRBD2	TGTGCCAGCAGCTTAGACCTAGCGGGAGGGCCGGTGCAGTACTTC	CASSLDLAGGPVQYF